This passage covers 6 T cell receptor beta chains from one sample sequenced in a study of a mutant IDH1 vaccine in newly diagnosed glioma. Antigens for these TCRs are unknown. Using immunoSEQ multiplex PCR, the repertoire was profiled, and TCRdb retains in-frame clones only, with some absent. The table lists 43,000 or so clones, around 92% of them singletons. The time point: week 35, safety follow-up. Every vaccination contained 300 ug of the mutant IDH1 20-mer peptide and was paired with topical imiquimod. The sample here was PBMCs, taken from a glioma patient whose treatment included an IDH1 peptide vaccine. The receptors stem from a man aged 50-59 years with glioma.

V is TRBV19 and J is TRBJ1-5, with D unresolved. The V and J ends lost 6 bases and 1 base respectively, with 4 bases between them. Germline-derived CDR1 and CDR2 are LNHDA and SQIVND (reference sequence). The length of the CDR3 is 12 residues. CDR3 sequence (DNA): TGTGCCAGTAGGGGCAGCAATCAGCCCCAGCATTTT. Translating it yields CASRGSNQPQHF.

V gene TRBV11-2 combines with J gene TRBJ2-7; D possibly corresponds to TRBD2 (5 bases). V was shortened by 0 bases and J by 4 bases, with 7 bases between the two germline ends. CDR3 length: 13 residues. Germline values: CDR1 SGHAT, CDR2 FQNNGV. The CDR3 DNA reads TGTGCCAGCAGCTTAGAAGGAGGATACGAGCAGTACTTC. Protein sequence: CASSLEGGYEQYF.

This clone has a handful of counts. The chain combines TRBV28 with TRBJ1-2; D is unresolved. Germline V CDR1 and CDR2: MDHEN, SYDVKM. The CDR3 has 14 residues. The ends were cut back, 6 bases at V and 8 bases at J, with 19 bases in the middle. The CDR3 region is CASSLLGVGMGYTF. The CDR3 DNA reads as TGTGCCAGCAGCCTCCTCGGGGTTGGGATGGGCTACACCTTC.

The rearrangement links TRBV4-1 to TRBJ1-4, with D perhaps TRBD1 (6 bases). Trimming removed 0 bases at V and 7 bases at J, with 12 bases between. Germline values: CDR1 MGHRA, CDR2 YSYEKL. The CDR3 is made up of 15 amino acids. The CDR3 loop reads CASSQDYREVEKLFF. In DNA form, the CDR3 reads TGCGCCAGCAGCCAAGATTACAGGGAGGTTGAAAAACTGTTTTTT.

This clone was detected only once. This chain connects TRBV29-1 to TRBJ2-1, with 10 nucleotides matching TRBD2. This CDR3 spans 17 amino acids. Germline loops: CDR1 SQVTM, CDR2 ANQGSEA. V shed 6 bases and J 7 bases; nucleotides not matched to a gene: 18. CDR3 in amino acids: CSVQRWVASGRLNEQFF. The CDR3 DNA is TGCAGCGTCCAACGGTGGGTAGCTAGCGGGAGATTGAATGAGCAGTTCTTC.

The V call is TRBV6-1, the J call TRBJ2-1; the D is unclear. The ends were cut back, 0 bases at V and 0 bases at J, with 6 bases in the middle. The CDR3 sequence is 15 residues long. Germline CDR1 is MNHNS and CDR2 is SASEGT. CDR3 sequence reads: CASSEAWGSYNEQFF. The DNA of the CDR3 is TGTGCCAGCAGTGAAGCGTGGGGCTCCTACAATGAGCAGTTCTTC.